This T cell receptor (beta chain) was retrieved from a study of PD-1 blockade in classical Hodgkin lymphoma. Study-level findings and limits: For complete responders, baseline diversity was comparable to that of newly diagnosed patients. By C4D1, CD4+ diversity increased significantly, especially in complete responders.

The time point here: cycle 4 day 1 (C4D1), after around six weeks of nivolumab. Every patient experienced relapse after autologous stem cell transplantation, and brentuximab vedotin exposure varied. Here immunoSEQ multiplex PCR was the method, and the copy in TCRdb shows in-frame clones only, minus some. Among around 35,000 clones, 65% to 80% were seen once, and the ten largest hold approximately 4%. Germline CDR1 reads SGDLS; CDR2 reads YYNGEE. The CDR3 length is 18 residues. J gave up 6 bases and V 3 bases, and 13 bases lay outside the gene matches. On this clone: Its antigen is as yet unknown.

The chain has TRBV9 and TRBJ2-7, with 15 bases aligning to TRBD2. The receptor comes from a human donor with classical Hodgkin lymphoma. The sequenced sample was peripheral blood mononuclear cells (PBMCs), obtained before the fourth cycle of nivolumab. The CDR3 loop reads CASSALPGLAGGPIEQYF. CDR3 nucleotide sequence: TGTGCCAGCAGCGCCCTCCCCGGACTAGCGGGAGGGCCGATCGAGCAGTACTTC. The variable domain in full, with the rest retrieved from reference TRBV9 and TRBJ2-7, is DSGVTQTPKHLITATGQRVTLRCSPRSGDLSVYWYQQSLDQGLQFLIQYYNGEERAKGNILERFSAQQFPDLHSELNLSSLELGDSALYFCASSALPGLAGGPIEQYFGPGTRLTVT.